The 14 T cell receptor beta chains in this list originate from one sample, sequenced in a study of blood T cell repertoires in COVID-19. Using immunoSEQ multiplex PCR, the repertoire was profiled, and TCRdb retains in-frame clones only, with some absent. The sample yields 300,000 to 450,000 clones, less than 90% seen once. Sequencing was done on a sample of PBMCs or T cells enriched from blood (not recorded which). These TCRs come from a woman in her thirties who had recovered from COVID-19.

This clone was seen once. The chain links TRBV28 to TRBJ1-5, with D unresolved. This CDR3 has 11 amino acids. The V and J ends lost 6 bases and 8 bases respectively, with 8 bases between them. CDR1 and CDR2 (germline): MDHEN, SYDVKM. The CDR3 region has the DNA TGTGCCAGCAGCTCCTACGAGCCCCAGCATTTT. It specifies CASSSYEPQHF.

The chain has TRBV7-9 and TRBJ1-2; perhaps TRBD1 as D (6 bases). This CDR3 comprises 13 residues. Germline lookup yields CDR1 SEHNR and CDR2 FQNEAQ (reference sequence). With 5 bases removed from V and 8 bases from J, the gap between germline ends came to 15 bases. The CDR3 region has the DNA TGTGCCAGCAGCCCTGGGACAAGTAGGGGCTACACCTTC. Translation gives CASSPGTSRGYTF.

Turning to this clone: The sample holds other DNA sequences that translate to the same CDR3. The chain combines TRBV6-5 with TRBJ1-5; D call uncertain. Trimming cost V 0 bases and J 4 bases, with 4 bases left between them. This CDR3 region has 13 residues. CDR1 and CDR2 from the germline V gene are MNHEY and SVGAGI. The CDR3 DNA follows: TGTGCCAGCAGTTACTCGAGAAATCAGCCCCAGCATTTT. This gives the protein CASSYSRNQPQHF.

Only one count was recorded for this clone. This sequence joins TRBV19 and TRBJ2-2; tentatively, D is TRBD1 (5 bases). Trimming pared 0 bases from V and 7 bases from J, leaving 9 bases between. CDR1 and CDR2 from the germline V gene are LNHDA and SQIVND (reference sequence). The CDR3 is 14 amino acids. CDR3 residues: CASSIDRRDGELFF. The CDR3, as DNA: TGTGCCAGTAGTATAGATCGCAGGGACGGGGAGCTGTTTTTT.

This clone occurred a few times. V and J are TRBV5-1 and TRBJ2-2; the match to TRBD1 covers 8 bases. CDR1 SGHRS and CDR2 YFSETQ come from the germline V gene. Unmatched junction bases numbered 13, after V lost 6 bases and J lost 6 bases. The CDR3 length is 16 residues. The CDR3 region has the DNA TGCGCCAGCAAACCCCTGCAGGGGGCGTCCGCCGGGGAGCTGTTTTTT. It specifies CASKPLQGASAGELFF. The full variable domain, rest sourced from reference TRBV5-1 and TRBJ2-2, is KAGVTQTPRYLIKTRGQQVTLSCSPISGHRSVSWYQQTPGQGLQFLFEYFSETQRNKGNFPGRFSGRQFSNSRSEMNVSTLELGDSALYLCASKPLQGASAGELFFGEGSRLTVL.

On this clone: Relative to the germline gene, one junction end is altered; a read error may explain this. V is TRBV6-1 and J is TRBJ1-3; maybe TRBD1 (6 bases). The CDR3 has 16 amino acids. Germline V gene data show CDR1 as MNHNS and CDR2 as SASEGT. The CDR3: CASRDTGTDSGNTIYF. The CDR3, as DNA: TGTGCCAGCCGTGATACAGGGACCGACTCTGGAAACACCATATATTTT.

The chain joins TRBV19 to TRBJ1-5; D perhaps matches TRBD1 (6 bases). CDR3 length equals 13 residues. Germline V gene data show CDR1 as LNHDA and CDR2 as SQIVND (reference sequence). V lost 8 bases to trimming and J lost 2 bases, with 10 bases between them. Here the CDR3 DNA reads TGTGCCAGTGCTAAGGGGGGCAATCAGCCCCAGCATTTT. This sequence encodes CASAKGGNQPQHF.

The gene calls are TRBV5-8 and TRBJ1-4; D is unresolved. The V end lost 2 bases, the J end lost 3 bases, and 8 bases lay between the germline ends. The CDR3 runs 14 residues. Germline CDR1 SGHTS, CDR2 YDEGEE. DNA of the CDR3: TGTGCCAGCAGCTTACGGGGAGCTAATGAAAAACTGTTTTTT. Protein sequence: CASSLRGANEKLFF.

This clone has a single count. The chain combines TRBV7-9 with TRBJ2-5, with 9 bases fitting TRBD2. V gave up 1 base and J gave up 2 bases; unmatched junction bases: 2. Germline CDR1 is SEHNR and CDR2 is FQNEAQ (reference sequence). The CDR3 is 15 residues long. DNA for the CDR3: TGTGCCAGCAGCTTAGGGCGGGGGGGGCAAGAGACCCAGTACTTC. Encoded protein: CASSLGRGGQETQYF.

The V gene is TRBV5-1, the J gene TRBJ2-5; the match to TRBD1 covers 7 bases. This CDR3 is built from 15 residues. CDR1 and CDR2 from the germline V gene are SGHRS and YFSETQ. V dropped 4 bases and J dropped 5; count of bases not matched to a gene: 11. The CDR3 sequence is CASSGGGQVIETQYF. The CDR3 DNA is TGCGCCAGCAGCGGAGGCGGACAGGTCATTGAGACCCAGTACTTC.

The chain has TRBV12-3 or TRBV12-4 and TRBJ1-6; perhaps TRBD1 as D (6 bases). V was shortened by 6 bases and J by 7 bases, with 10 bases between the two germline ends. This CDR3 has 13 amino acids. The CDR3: CASRPTGNSPLHF. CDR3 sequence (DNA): TGTGCCAGCAGACCAACAGGGAATTCACCCCTCCACTTT.

This chain's CDR3 is CASSPRRGSSYNEQFF. The DNA of the CDR3 is TGTGCCAGCAGCCCGCGACGGGGTAGCTCCTACAATGAGCAGTTCTTC. The gene calls are TRBV3-1 (or the pseudogene TRBV3-2) and TRBJ2-1, with D possibly being TRBD2 (5 bases). The CDR3 totals 16 residues. Germline assignment: CDR1 LGHDT and CDR2 YNNKEL (reference sequence). Trimming shortened V by 4 bases and J by 0 bases, and 13 bases separated the two germline ends.

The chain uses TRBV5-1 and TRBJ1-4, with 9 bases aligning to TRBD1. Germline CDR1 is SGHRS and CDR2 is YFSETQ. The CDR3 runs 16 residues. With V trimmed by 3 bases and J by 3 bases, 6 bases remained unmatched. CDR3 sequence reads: CASSSLRDRANEKLFF. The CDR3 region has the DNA TGCGCCAGCAGCTCTCTCCGGGACAGGGCTAATGAAAAACTGTTTTTT.

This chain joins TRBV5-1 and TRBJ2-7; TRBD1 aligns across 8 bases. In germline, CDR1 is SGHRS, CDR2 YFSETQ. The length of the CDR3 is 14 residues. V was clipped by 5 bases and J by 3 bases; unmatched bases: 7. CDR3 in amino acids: CASSPGDRSYEQYF. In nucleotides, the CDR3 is TGCGCCAGCAGTCCGGGGGACAGGAGCTACGAGCAGTACTTC.